The sequence of this TCR beta chain was determined in a study of T cells after posttransplantation cyclophosphamide. Overall study results and limits: After PTCy, TRB diversity resembled that of CNI/methotrexate controls.

A marrow graft followed busulfan-fludarabine conditioning, with cyclophosphamide on days +3 and +4. This clone was observed at least ten times. The antigen remains undetermined. The germline V and J ends were trimmed by 2 bases and 4 bases, with 11 bases remaining between them. This CDR3 has 14 amino acids. Germline CDR1 is SEHNR and CDR2 is FQNEAQ (reference sequence). Data came from immunoSEQ multiplex PCR; TCRdb stores just in-frame clones and leaves some out. The specimen has some 10,000 clones, none found just once. Source: PBMCs, taken after allogeneic stem cell transplant with posttransplant cyclophosphamide. The chain combines TRBV7-9 with TRBJ1-1, with D perhaps matching TRBD1 (5 bases). The sequence was collected from a female patient in her 40s who received an allogeneic stem cell transplant from a related donor, was CMV-positive, and had no GVHD. Some T cells may be supplied by the graft donor. The CDR3 reads CASSLWTIPTEAFF. CDR3 coding DNA: TGTGCCAGCAGCTTATGGACAATTCCCACTGAAGCTTTCTTT.